This T cell receptor (beta chain) was sequenced in a study of T cells after yellow fever vaccination. Whole-study context: Preparation used SMART-Seq v4 Ultra Low Input for the low-cell-number fractions.

Synthesis of TCR cDNA relied on 5'RACE template switching, which attached a universal primer site and UMIs. TCRdb re-derived calls from the 5' RACE reads in MiXCR, one entry per CDR3 protein. The data contain a few hundred thousand distinct CDR3 sequences, under 15% of them singletons. Note on this clonotype: Its antigen remains unidentified.

Looked up from germline, CDR1 is MRHNA and CDR2 is SNTAGT. Germline trimming cut 4 bases from V and 0 bases from J; bases unmatched to any gene: 3. The CDR3 spans 16 residues. Study-level points and caveats: Compared with primary, the secondary response was weaker and peaked at day 5, not 15. There was a possibility that FACS-sorted repertoires contained abundant clonotypes contaminating from the bulk population.

The receptor comes from a man aged 18 to 29 who received the YFV17D yellow fever vaccine. Here the sequenced sample was CD4+ T cells sorted from PBMCs, taken 15 days after the yellow fever booster vaccination. The rearrangement links TRBV6-4 to TRBJ2-2; 9 bases map to TRBD1. CDR3 coding DNA: TGTGCCAGCAGTGGGAGACAGGGGGCGAACACCGGGGAGCTGTTTTTT. This gives the protein CASSGRQGANTGELFF.